This entry features one T cell receptor beta chain sequence. Original analysis: Estimation of nucleated cell counts was performed using reference gene primer amplification. TCRdb keeps only in-frame clones here, not all; method: immunoSEQ multiplex PCR. Clone size and the V and J calls come from that table; the DNA yielded D and trimming. The data contain about 140,000 clones, approximately 86% of them singletons. V trimming: 3 bases; J trimming: 8 bases; junction bases outside the gene matches: 6. This CDR3 spans 14 amino acids. Germline V gene data show CDR1 as MDHEN and CDR2 as SYDVKM. The data originate from a study of blood T cell repertoires in COVID-19. Whole-study context: The United States, Italy and Spain were the sources of the acute and convalescent COVID-19 samples. T cells, B-cell-depleted T cells, or PBMCs provided the cDNA or gDNA that served as material.

This clonotype was sampled from a man aged 65 to 85 with acute or convalescent COVID-19. The J gene is TRBJ1-3, the V gene TRBV28; 8 bases line up with TRBD1. Material for sequencing was peripheral blood. CDR3 sequence: CASSFSGGRDTIYF. CDR3 bases: TGTGCCAGCAGTTTCTCAGGGGGCAGGGACACCATATATTTT.